Listed below are T cell receptor beta chains from one sample, sequenced in a study of blood T cells in healthy people across ages. TCRdb passed the 5' RACE reads through MiXCR, listing each CDR3 protein once. Among roughly 1.9 million distinct CDR3 sequences listed, about two fifths were seen once. The sample taken for sequencing was blood. These receptors were obtained from a human donor in good health. CDR3s include the opening cysteine and the closing phenylalanine or tryptophan. Each record gives: V gene, D gene, clone size, J gene, CDR3 protein, CDR3 DNA. D genes are given only for firm matches. A clone size is listed for some rows: how often the clone was seen (once, few, many), or a class if it is expanded.

>TRBV27|-|-|TRBJ2-2
CASSLAGQGDTGELFF
TGTGCCAGCAGTTTAGCGGGACAAGGGGACACCGGGGAGCTGTTTTTT
>TRBV4-2|-|few|TRBJ1-2
CACSSPNTLYGYTF
TGTGCCTGCAGCTCCCCAAACACCCTCTATGGCTACACCTTC
>TRBV7-2|-|few|TRBJ2-3
CASSFIPLRQGGPDTQYF
TGTGCCAGCAGCTTTATCCCCCTCAGGCAGGGGGGGCCAGATACGCAGTATTTT
>TRBV4-3|-|-|TRBJ2-7
CASSQDTGPPEVEQYF
TGCGCCAGCAGCCAAGACACCGGACCCCCAGAGGTCGAGCAGTACTTC
>TRBV7-2|TRBD1|few|TRBJ1-5
CASSFFSGQGNQPQHF
TGTGCCAGCAGCTTTTTCTCCGGACAGGGCAATCAGCCCCAGCATTTT
>TRBV5-1|-|few|TRBJ1-2
CASSRPAGDRDYGYTF
TGCGCCAGCAGCCGCCCCGCGGGGGACCGTGACTATGGCTACACCTTC
>TRBV29-1|TRBD1|few|TRBJ2-1
CSFPGQGRDEQFF
TGCAGCTTTCCGGGACAGGGGAGGGATGAGCAGTTCTTC
>TRBV10-3|-|-|TRBJ2-5
CAISESTSLETQYF
TGTGCCATCAGTGAGTCAACTAGCTTAGAGACCCAGTACTTC
>TRBV5-1|TRBD1|-|TRBJ2-1
CASTSGQGGHNEQFF
TGCGCCAGCACGTCGGGACAGGGTGGACACAATGAGCAGTTCTTC
>TRBV29-1|-|few|TRBJ2-7
CSVGRGGQETRYF
TGCAGCGTTGGAAGGGGAGGACAAGAGACCCGGTACTTC